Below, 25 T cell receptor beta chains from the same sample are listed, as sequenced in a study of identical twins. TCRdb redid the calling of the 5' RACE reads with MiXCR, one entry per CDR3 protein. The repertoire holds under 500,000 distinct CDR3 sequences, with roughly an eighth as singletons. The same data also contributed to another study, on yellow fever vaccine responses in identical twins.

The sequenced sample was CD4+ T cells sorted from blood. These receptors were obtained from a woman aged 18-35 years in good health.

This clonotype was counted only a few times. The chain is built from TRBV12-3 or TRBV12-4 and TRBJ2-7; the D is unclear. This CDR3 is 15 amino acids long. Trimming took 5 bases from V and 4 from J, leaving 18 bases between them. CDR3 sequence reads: CASSTLVGRAYEQYF. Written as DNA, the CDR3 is TGTGCCAGCAGTACCCTAGTCGGAAGGGCATACGAGCAGTACTTC.

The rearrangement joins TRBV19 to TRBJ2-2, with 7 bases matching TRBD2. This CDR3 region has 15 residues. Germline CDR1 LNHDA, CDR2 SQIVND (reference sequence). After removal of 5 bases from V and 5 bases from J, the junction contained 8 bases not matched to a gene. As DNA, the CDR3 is TGTGCCAGTAGTGCCCTGGGAGGGAGTACCGGGGAGCTGTTTTTT. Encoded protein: CASSALGGSTGELFF.

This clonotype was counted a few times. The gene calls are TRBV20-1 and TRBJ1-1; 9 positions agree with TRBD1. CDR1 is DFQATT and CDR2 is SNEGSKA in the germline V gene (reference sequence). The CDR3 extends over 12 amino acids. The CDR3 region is CSFRTGETEAFF. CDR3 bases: TGCAGCTTTCGGACAGGGGAGACTGAAGCTTTCTTT.

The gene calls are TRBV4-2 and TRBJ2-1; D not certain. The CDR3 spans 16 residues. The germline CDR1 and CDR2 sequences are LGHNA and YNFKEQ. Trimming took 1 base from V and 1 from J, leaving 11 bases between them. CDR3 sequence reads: CASSQADGSSYNEQFF. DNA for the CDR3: TGTGCCAGCAGCCAAGCGGATGGTAGTTCCTACAATGAGCAGTTCTTC.

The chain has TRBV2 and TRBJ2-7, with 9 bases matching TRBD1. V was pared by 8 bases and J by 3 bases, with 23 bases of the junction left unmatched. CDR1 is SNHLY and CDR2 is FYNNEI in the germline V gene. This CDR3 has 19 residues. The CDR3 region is CASCLVRPGTGSGGYEQYF. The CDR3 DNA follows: TGTGCCAGCTGTTTAGTTCGTCCCGGGACAGGGTCGGGGGGCTACGAGCAGTACTTC.

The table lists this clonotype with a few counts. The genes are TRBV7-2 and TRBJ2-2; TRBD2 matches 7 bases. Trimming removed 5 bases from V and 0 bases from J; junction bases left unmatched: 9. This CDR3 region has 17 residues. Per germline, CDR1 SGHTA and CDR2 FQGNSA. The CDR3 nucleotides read TGTGCCAGCAGCCGACTCATACTAGCGTCGAACACCGGGGAGCTGTTTTTT. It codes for CASSRLILASNTGELFF.

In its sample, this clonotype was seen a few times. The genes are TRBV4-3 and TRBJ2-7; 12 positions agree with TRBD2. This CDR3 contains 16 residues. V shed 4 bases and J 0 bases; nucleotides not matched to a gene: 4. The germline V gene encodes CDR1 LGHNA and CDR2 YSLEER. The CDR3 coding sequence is TGCGCCAGCAGCCCGGGACTAGCGGGTACCTCCTACGAGCAGTACTTC. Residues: CASSPGLAGTSYEQYF.

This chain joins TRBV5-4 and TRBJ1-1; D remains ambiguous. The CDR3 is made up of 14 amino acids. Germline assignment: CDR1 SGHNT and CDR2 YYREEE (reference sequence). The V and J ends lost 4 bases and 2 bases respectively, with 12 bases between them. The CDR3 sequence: CASSPAGRNTEAFF. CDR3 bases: TGTGCCAGCAGCCCGGCGGGCAGAAACACTGAAGCTTTCTTT. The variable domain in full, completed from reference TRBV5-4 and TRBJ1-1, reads ETGVTQSPTHLIKTRGQQVTLRCSSQSGHNTVSWYQQALGQGPQFIFQYYREEENGRGNFPPRFSGLQFPNYSSELNVNALELDDSALYLCASSPAGRNTEAFFGQGTRLTVV.

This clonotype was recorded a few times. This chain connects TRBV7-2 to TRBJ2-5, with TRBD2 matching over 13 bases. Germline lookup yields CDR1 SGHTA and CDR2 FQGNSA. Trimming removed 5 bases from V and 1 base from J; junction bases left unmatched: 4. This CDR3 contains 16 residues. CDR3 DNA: TGTGCCAGCAGCCGAACTAGCGGGAGGGCCCAAGAGACCCAGTACTTC. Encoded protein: CASSRTSGRAQETQYF.

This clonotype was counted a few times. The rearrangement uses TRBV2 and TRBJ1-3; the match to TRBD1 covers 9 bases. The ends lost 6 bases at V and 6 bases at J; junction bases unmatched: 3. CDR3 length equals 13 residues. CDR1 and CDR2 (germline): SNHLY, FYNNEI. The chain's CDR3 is CASRGQGTNTIYF. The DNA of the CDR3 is TGTGCCAGCAGGGGACAGGGCACAAACACCATATATTTT.

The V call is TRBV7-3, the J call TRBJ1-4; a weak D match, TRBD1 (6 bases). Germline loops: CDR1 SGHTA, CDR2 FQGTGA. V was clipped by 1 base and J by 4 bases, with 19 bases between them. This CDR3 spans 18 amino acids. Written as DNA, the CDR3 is TGTGCCAGCAGCTTAAATTGGGGCCCACAGGGATGTAATGAAAAACTGTTTTTT. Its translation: CASSLNWGPQGCNEKLFF.

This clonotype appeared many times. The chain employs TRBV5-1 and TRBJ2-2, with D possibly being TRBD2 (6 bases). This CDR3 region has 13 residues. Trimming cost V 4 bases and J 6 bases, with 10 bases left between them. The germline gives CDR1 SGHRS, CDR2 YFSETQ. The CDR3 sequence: CASSQEGAGELFF. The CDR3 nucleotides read TGCGCCAGCAGCCAGGAGGGTGCCGGGGAGCTGTTTTTT. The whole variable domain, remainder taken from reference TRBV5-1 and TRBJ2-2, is KAGVTQTPRYLIKTRGQQVTLSCSPISGHRSVSWYQQTPGQGLQFLFEYFSETQRNKGNFPGRFSGRQFSNSRSEMNVSTLELGDSALYLCASSQEGAGELFFGEGSRLTVL.

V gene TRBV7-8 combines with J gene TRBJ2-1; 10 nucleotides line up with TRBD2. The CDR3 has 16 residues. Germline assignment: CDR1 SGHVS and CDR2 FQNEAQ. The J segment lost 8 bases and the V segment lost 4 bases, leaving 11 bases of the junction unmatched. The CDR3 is CASSWQGSSGSDEQFF. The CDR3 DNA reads TGTGCCAGCAGCTGGCAGGGGTCTAGCGGGAGTGATGAGCAGTTCTTC.

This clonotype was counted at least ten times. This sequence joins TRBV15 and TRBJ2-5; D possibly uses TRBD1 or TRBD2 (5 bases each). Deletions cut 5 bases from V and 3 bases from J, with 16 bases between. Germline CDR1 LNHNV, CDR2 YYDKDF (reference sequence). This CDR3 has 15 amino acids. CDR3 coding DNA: TGTGCCACCAGCGGGGATCAGAGGGGAAAAGAGACCCAGTACTTC. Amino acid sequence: CATSGDQRGKETQYF.

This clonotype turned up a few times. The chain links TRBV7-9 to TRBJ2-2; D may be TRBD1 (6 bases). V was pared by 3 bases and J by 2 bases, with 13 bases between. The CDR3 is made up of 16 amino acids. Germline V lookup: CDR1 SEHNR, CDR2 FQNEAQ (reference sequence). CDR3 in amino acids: CASSLGQGTNTGELFF. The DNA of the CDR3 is TGTGCCAGCAGCTTGGGCCAGGGGACAAACACCGGGGAGCTGTTTTTT. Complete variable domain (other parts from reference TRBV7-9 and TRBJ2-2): DTGVSQNPRHKITKRGQNVTFRCDPISEHNRLYWYRQTLGQGPEFLTYFQNEAQLEKSRLLSDRFSAERPKGSFSTLEIQRTEQGDSAMYLCASSLGQGTNTGELFFGEGSRLTVL.

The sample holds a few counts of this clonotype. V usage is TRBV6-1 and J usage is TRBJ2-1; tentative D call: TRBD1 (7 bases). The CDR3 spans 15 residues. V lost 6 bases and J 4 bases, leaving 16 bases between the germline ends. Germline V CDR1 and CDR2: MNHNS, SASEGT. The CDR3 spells CASSPRAGGYNEQFF. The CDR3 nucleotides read TGTGCCAGCAGCCCCCGGGCAGGGGGGTACAATGAGCAGTTCTTC.

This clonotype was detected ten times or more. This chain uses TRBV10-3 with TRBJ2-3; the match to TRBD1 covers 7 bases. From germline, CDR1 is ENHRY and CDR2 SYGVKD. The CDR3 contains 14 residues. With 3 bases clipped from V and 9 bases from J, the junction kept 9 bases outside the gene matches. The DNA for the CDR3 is TGTGCCATCAGTGACTCCCGACAGGGAGAGACGCAGTATTTT. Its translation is CAISDSRQGETQYF.

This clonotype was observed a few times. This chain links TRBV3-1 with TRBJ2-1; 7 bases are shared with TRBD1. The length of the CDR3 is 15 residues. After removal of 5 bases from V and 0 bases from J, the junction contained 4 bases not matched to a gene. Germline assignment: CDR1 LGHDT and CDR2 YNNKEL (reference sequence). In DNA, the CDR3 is TGTGCCAGCAGCGGACAGGTCTCCTCCTACAATGAGCAGTTCTTC. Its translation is CASSGQVSSYNEQFF.

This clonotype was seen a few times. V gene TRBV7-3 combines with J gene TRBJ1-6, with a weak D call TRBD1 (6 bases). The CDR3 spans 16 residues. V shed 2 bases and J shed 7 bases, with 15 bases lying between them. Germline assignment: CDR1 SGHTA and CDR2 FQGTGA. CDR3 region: CASSLLGPQGNSPLHF. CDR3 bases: TGTGCCAGCAGCTTATTAGGGCCCCAGGGGAATTCACCCCTCCACTTT.

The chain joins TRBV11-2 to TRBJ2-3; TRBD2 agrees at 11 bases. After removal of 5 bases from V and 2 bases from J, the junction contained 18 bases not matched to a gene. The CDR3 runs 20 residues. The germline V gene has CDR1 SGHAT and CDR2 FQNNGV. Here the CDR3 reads CASSQKATSGSLGNTDTQYF. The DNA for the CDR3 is TGTGCCAGCAGCCAAAAGGCAACTAGCGGGAGCCTCGGTAACACAGATACGCAGTATTTT.

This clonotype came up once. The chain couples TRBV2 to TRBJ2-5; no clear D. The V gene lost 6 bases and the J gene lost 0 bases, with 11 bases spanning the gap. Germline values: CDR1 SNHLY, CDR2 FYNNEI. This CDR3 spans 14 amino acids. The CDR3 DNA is TGTGCCAGCAGGGCAGGAGCGTACCAAGAGACCCAGTACTTC. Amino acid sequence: CASRAGAYQETQYF.

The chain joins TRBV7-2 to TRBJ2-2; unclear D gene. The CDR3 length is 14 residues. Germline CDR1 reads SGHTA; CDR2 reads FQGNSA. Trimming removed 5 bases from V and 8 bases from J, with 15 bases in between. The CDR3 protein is CASSLNRVGGELFF. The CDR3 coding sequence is TGTGCCAGCAGCCTAAATCGGGTTGGGGGGGAGCTGTTTTTT.

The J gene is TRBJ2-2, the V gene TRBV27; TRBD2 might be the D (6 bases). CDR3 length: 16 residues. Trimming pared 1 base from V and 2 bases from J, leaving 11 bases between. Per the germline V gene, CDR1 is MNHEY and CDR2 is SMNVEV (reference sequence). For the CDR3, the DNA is TGTGCCAGCAGTTTATTTGGGGGGTACAACACCGGGGAGCTGTTTTTT. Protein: CASSLFGGYNTGELFF.

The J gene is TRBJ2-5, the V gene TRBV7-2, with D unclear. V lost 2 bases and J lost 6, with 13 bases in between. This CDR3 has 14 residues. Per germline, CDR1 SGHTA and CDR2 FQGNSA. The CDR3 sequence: CASSLMQTGQTQYF. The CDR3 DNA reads TGTGCCAGCAGCTTAATGCAGACCGGTCAGACCCAGTACTTC.

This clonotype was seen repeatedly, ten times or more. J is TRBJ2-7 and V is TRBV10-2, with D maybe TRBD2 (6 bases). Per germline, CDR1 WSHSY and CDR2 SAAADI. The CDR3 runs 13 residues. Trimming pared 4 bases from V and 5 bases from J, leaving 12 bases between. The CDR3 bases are TGCGCCAGCAGTGCGGCGGGAAACCACGAGCAGTACTTC. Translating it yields CASSAAGNHEQYF.